This section outlines one T cell receptor (beta chain) sequence together with its context. Its matching antigen is unknown. 13 Jbeta primers and 60 Vbeta primers were used for the PCR. This table comes from immunoSEQ multiplex PCR, and its TCRdb copy is limited to in-frame clones, with some not included. The profile shows 150,000 to 200,000 clones, roughly 73% of them singletons. This sample is drawn from a study of cytomegalovirus exposure and HLA in healthy donors. Overall study context: Early released data comprised some 85 million unique TCRs from HLA-typed donors. Study findings and constraints: An analysis done earlier found most TCR beta V segments productive about 87% or about 30% of the time.

The CDR3 runs to 19 residues. Germline CDR1 is ENHRY and CDR2 is SYGVKD. Unmatched junction bases numbered 9, after V lost 3 bases and J lost 0 bases. The TCR originated in a woman under 40 in good health and CMV-seronegative. Sequencing used PBMCs. The chain employs TRBV10-3 and TRBJ2-1; 12 bases are a match to TRBD1. CDR3 in DNA: TGTGCCATCAGTGAACGGGACAGGGGGCGTACGAGCTCCTACAATGAGCAGTTCTTC. Translating it yields CAISERDRGRTSSYNEQFF.